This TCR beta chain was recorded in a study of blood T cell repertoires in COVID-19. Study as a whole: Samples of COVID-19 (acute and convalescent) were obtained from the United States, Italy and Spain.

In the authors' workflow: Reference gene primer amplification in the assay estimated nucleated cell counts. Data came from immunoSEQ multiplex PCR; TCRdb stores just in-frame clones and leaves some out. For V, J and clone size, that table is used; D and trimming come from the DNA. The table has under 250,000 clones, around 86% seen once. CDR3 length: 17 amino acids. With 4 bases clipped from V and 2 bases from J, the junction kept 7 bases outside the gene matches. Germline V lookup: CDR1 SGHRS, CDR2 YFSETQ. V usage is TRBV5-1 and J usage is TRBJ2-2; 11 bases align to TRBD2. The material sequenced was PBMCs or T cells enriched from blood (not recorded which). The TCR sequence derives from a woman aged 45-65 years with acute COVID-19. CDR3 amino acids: CASSNRTSGRNTGELFF. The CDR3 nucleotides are TGCGCCAGCAGCAACCGAACTAGCGGGAGAAACACCGGGGAGCTGTTTTTT.